These 23 T cell receptor beta chains share one sample of origin, sequenced in a study of identical twins. One entry per CDR3 protein results from TCRdb running MiXCR on the 5' RACE reads. The sample includes roughly 1,500,000 distinct CDR3 sequences, less than 35% of them seen just once. Sequenced material: cord blood. These receptors were obtained from a newborn girl in good health.

The J gene is TRBJ2-4, the V gene TRBV6-6, with 8 nucleotides matching TRBD2. The germline V gene has CDR1 MNHNY and CDR2 SVGAGI (reference sequence). V gave up 6 bases and J gave up 1 base; unmatched junction bases: 5. The length of the CDR3 is 15 residues. This CDR3 reads CASREREWAKNIQYF. CDR3 sequence (DNA): TGTGCCAGCAGGGAGCGGGAGTGGGCCAAAAACATTCAGTACTTC.

This clonotype has at least ten counts. The gene calls are TRBV29-1 and TRBJ2-6, with unresolved D. The CDR3 spans 13 residues. V lost 4 bases and J 3 bases, leaving 7 bases between the germline ends. Germline CDR1 is SQVTM and CDR2 is ANQGSEA. CDR3 in amino acids: CSVVSFGANVLTF. DNA of the CDR3: TGCAGCGTTGTGAGTTTTGGGGCCAACGTCCTGACTTTC. The variable domain in full, completed from reference TRBV29-1 and TRBJ2-6, reads SAVISQKPSRDICQRGTSLTIQCQVDSQVTMMFWYRQQPGQSLTLIATANQGSEATYESGFVIDKFPISRPNLTFSTLTVSNMSPEDSSIYLCSVVSFGANVLTFGAGSRLTVL.

This clonotype was counted only a few times. This chain joins TRBV4-1 and TRBJ1-5; the D gene is possibly TRBD1 (5 bases). Trimming left V 1 base short and J 3 bases short, with 7 bases between. The CDR3 has 14 residues. Germline loops: CDR1 MGHRA, CDR2 YSYEKL. This chain's CDR3 is CASSQGGVNQPQHF. The CDR3 DNA sequence: TGCGCCAGCAGCCAAGGAGGGGTCAATCAGCCCCAGCATTTT.

The genes are TRBV29-1 and TRBJ1-2; D is undetermined. Germline V lookup: CDR1 SQVTM, CDR2 ANQGSEA. The ends were cut back, 4 bases at V and 3 bases at J, with 9 bases in the middle. This CDR3 is 12 amino acids long. This CDR3 is CSVGGYDYGYTF. CDR3 nucleotides: TGCAGCGTTGGAGGGTATGACTATGGCTACACCTTC.

V is TRBV20-1 and J is TRBJ2-1; tentatively, D is TRBD2 (5 bases). Trimming shortened V by 1 base and J by 6 bases, and 10 bases separated the two germline ends. Germline CDR1 and CDR2: DFQATT and SNEGSKA (reference sequence). This CDR3 has 13 amino acids. The CDR3 loop is CSARGADPNEQFF. The DNA of the CDR3 is TGCAGTGCTAGAGGAGCGGACCCCAATGAGCAGTTCTTC.

This clonotype has only a few counts. This chain uses TRBV11-2 with TRBJ2-3; D gene ambiguous. The CDR3 covers 14 residues. Germline V gene sequence: CDR1 SGHAT, CDR2 FQNNGV. Trimming stripped 5 bases from V and 2 bases from J, with 11 bases between. The CDR3 here is CASSPAWVTDTQYF. In nucleotides, the CDR3 is TGTGCCAGCAGCCCCGCTTGGGTCACAGATACGCAGTATTTT.

As for this clonotype: This may arise from a read error, as a much more abundant clone is one base away. The rearrangement joins TRBV7-8 to TRBJ2-3; D gene unclear. Trimming took 0 bases from V and 2 from J, leaving 21 bases between them. Germline CDR1 SGHVS, CDR2 FQNEAQ. There are 19 residues in the CDR3. In nucleotides, the CDR3 is TGTGCCAGCAGCTTAGCGGTCTTCCTTCTAGTGGGTTCCACAGATACGCAGTATTTT. Translating gives CASSLAVFLLVGSTDTQYF. Supplemented by reference TRBV7-8 and TRBJ2-3, the full variable domain reads GAGVSQSPRYKVAKRGQDVALRCDPISGHVSLFWYQQALGQGPEFLTYFQNEAQLDKSGLPSDRFFAERPEGSVSTLKIQRTQQEDSAVYLCASSLAVFLLVGSTDTQYFGPGTRLTVL.

In its sample, this clonotype was seen a few times. The chain employs TRBV28 and TRBJ1-5; unclear D gene. The CDR3 runs 14 residues. Germline V gives CDR1 MDHEN, CDR2 SYDVKM. Trimming pared 1 base from V and 2 bases from J, leaving 6 bases between. The CDR3 DNA is TGTGCCAGCAGTTTATCCCACCGCAATCAGCCCCAGCATTTT. Its protein is CASSLSHRNQPQHF.

The chain combines TRBV5-1 with TRBJ2-7; TRBD2 aligns across 11 bases. CDR1 is SGHRS, CDR2 YFSETQ, per germline. The V gene end was trimmed by 0 bases and the J gene end by 2 bases; junction bases not matched to a gene: 4. This CDR3 has 16 amino acids. The chain's CDR3 is CASSLASGGTAYEQYF. CDR3 DNA sequence: TGCGCCAGCAGCTTGGCTAGCGGGGGGACCGCCTACGAGCAGTACTTC. Full variable domain (rest looked up from reference TRBV5-1 and TRBJ2-7): KAGVTQTPRYLIKTRGQQVTLSCSPISGHRSVSWYQQTPGQGLQFLFEYFSETQRNKGNFPGRFSGRQFSNSRSEMNVSTLELGDSALYLCASSLASGGTAYEQYFGPGTRLTVT.

The chain is built from TRBV25-1 and TRBJ1-1, with TRBD1 matching over 9 bases. The CDR3 consists of 12 residues. With V trimmed by 8 bases and J by 4 bases, 2 bases remained unmatched. Germline V gene data show CDR1 as MGHDK and CDR2 as SYGVNS. The CDR3 coding sequence is TGTGCCAGCGAGACAGGGGGCACTGAAGCTTTCTTT. Translating gives CASETGGTEAFF. Based on the CDR3 plus reference TRBV25-1 and TRBJ1-1, the full variable domain is EADIYQTPRYLVIGTGKKITLECSQTMGHDKMYWYQQDPGMELHLIHYSYGVNSTEKGDLSSESTVSRIRTEHFPLTLESARPSHTSQYLCASETGGTEAFFGQGTRLTVV.

This clonotype was picked up many times. The V gene is TRBV2, the J gene TRBJ2-1; D uncertain. V lost 4 bases and J 2 bases, leaving 3 bases between the germline ends. Looked up from germline, CDR1 is SNHLY and CDR2 is FYNNEI. The CDR3 length is 12 residues. CDR3 nucleotides: TGTGCCAGCAGTGGCCCCTACAATGAGCAGTTCTTC. It yields the protein CASSGPYNEQFF.

This clonotype occurred a few times. A read error may account for a junction end that differs from germline. The CDR3 reads CASSDPGLNTGTQYF. In DNA, the CDR3 is TGTGCCAGCAGTGACCCGGGACTCAACACAGGTACGCAGTATTTT. The chain is built from TRBV2 and TRBJ2-3; maybe TRBD2 (6 bases). The CDR3 sequence is 15 residues long. Looked up from germline, CDR1 is SNHLY and CDR2 is FYNNEI.

This clonotype was seen only once. The rearrangement joins TRBV21-1 to TRBJ2-2. TRBV21-1 represents a pseudogene. The CDR3 runs 14 residues. Here the CDR3 reads CASSKGENTGELFF. The CDR3 DNA reads as TGTGCCAGCAGCAAAGGGGAGAACACCGGGGAGCTGTTTTTT.

In its sample, this clonotype was seen a few times. The rearrangement links TRBV10-3 to TRBJ2-7; no reliable D call. The ends were cut back, 10 bases at V and 3 bases at J, with 25 bases in the middle. The CDR3 covers 16 residues. Germline CDR1 is ENHRY and CDR2 is SYGVKD. CDR3 region: CATNPWPLPGLYEQYF. In DNA form, the CDR3 reads TGTGCCACCAACCCCTGGCCGCTGCCCGGTCTCTACGAGCAGTACTTC.

This clonotype was picked up many times. The genes are TRBV14 and TRBJ2-1, with D perhaps matching TRBD2 (6 bases). Germline V gives CDR1 SGHDN, CDR2 FVKESK. The CDR3 spans 16 residues. Trimming stripped 1 base from V and 5 bases from J, with 15 bases between. CDR3 residues: CASSQATELANNEQFF. For the CDR3, the DNA is TGTGCCAGCAGCCAAGCCACGGAGCTAGCGAACAATGAGCAGTTCTTC.

This clonotype occurred a few times. The rearrangement links TRBV7-2 to TRBJ2-7; D remains ambiguous. CDR3 length equals 16 residues. The V and J ends lost 0 bases and 2 bases respectively, with 14 bases between them. Germline CDR1 reads SGHTA; CDR2 reads FQGNSA. The CDR3 bases are TGTGCCAGCAGCTTAGCCGGGCTAGACGAAACCTACGAGCAGTACTTC. Translated, it gives CASSLAGLDETYEQYF.

The gene calls are TRBV4-1 and TRBJ2-7, with 9 bases fitting TRBD2. The CDR3 is 14 residues long. Germline V CDR1 and CDR2: MGHRA, YSYEKL. Losses at the gene ends were 2 bases for V and 3 bases for J; bases not matched to a gene: 2. The CDR3 DNA follows: TGCGCCAGCAGCCAACTAGCGGGAAACTACGAGCAGTACTTC. Translating it yields CASSQLAGNYEQYF.

The chain carries TRBV5-1 and TRBJ1-4; the D gene is possibly TRBD1 (6 bases). CDR3 size: 13 residues. Germline V gives CDR1 SGHRS, CDR2 YFSETQ. V lost 9 bases and J lost 6, with 15 bases in between. CDR3 sequence: CAISGRGHEKLFF. The CDR3 DNA reads as TGCGCCATATCGGGACGGGGGCATGAAAAACTGTTTTTT.

V is TRBV4-2 and J is TRBJ2-4; 9 bases agree with TRBD1. The length of the CDR3 is 16 residues. The germline CDR1 and CDR2 sequences are LGHNA and YNFKEQ. The V gene end was trimmed by 1 base and the J gene end by 7 bases; junction bases not matched to a gene: 8. The CDR3 loop is CASSQAPVGTGNIQYF. CDR3 coding DNA: TGTGCCAGCAGCCAAGCGCCCGTCGGGACAGGGAACATTCAGTACTTC.

This clonotype was seen repeatedly, ten times or more. The rearrangement links TRBV3-1 to TRBJ2-4; D is unclear. Trimming pared 4 bases from V and 0 bases from J, leaving 13 bases between. Germline V gene data show CDR1 as LGHDT and CDR2 as YNNKEL (reference sequence). CDR3 size: 16 residues. CDR3 nucleotides: TGTGCCAGCAGCCCTTCTGGCCCTCTAGCCAAAAACATTCAGTACTTC. This translates into CASSPSGPLAKNIQYF.

The chain has TRBV5-1 and TRBJ2-7; D might be TRBD1 or TRBD2, each matching 6 bases. Germline values: CDR1 SGHRS, CDR2 YFSETQ. This CDR3 spans 15 amino acids. The ends were cut back, 4 bases at V and 5 bases at J, with 19 bases in the middle. The CDR3 DNA is TGCGCCAGCAGCGAAGAGGGGGGCCCGTGGGACGAGCAGTACTTC. Its protein product is CASSEEGGPWDEQYF. Using reference TRBV5-1 and TRBJ2-7 for the parts outside the CDR3, the full variable domain is KAGVTQTPRYLIKTRGQQVTLSCSPISGHRSVSWYQQTPGQGLQFLFEYFSETQRNKGNFPGRFSGRQFSNSRSEMNVSTLELGDSALYLCASSEEGGPWDEQYFGPGTRLTVT.

This chain uses TRBV9 with TRBJ1-1; the D gene is possibly TRBD1 (5 bases). The germline V gene encodes CDR1 SGDLS and CDR2 YYNGEE. The germline V and J ends were trimmed by 4 bases and 1 base, with 14 bases remaining between them. The CDR3 covers 15 residues. The CDR3 DNA is TGTGCCAGCAGCCCCGCAGGGAACAGGAACACTGAAGCTTTCTTT. Its protein is CASSPAGNRNTEAFF.

The V gene is TRBV2, the J gene TRBJ1-4, with a tentative D call TRBD1 (6 bases). The V end was cut by 7 bases, the J end by 8 bases, with 20 bases between. Per germline, CDR1 SNHLY and CDR2 FYNNEI. The CDR3 contains 15 residues. This CDR3 is CASTPTGRGYEKLFF. CDR3 in DNA: TGTGCCAGCACCCCTACCGGGAGGGGGTACGAAAAACTGTTTTTT.